This T cell receptor (beta chain) was found in a study of lymphopenia after photon versus proton radiotherapy. Study conclusions and caveats: Post-nadir diversity loss with photons came from oligoclonal expansion, particularly CD8+ Temra cells.

The germline V gene has CDR1 PRHDT and CDR2 FYEKMQ (reference sequence). V lost 2 bases to trimming and J lost 8 bases, with 13 bases between them. CDR3 length: 14 amino acids. A word on this clone: Antigen unknown.

The repertoire was sequenced with immunoSEQ multiplex PCR; TCRdb's copy has only in-frame clones and lacks some. In the table there are around 150,000 clones, 88% of which are singletons. V and J are TRBV13 and TRBJ2-1; weak D call: TRBD1 (5 bases). The receptor was derived from a man aged 45-60 years with gastric cancer. The input for sequencing was peripheral blood, taken from a patient treated with photon-based radiotherapy. The CDR3 spells CASSLSAGWDEQFF. The CDR3 DNA sequence: TGTGCCAGCAGCTTATCGGCAGGGTGGGATGAGCAGTTCTTC.